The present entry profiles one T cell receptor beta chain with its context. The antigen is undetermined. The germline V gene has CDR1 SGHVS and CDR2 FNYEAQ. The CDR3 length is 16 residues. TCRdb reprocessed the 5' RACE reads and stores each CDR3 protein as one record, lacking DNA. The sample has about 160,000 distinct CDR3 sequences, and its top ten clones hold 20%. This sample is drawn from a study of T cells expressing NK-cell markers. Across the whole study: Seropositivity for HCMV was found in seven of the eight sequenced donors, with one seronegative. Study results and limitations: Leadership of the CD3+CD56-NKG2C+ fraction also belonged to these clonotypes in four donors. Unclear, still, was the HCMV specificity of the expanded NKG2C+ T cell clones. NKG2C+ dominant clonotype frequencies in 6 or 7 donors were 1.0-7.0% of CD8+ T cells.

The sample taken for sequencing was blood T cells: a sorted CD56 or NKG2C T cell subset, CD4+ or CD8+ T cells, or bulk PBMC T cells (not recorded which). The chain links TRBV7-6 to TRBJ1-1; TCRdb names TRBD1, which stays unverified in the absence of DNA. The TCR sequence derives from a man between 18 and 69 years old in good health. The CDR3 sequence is CASSLTTTGRLGEAFF.